Listed here are 11 T cell receptor beta chains from one sample, sequenced in a study of blood T cell repertoires in COVID-19. Here immunoSEQ multiplex PCR was the method, and the copy in TCRdb shows in-frame clones only, minus some. The sample yields about 260,000 clones, roughly 90% seen once. Sample: peripheral blood. All receptors derive from a man aged 55 to 70 who had recovered from COVID-19.

The chain joins TRBV2 to TRBJ2-7; D uncertain. Trimming removed 6 bases at V and 3 bases at J, with 9 bases between. There are 12 residues in the CDR3. Germline V CDR1 and CDR2: SNHLY, FYNNEI. In DNA, the CDR3 is TGTGCCAGCAGCCCCCGGGTCTACGAGCAGTACTTC. This codes for CASSPRVYEQYF.

The chain recombines TRBV5-1 with TRBJ1-6; 8 bases are a match to TRBD1. Germline lookup yields CDR1 SGHRS and CDR2 YFSETQ. This CDR3 has 15 amino acids. V was pared by 4 bases and J by 10 bases, with 10 bases of the junction left unmatched. The CDR3 DNA reads TGCGCCAGCAGCCTACAGGGGGGGGTTAGGTCACCCCTCCACTTT. Translated, it gives CASSLQGGVRSPLHF.

V is TRBV10-3 and J is TRBJ2-3; 7 bases agree with TRBD1. V trimming: 4 bases; J trimming: 4 bases; junction bases outside the gene matches: 5. The CDR3 is made up of 14 amino acids. Germline lookup yields CDR1 ENHRY and CDR2 SYGVKD. In DNA, the CDR3 is TGTGCCATCAGTGGGGCAGGGGGTGCAGATACGCAGTATTTT. Translation: CAISGAGGADTQYF.

V gene TRBV27 combines with J gene TRBJ1-4; D unresolved. From germline, CDR1 is MNHEY and CDR2 SMNVEV (reference sequence). Between the trimmed V and J ends, which lost 6 bases and 7 bases, there was a span of 15 bases. The CDR3 is made up of 14 amino acids. CDR3 nucleotides: TGTGCCAGCAGCACCCGCCAGGAGGGTGAAAAACTGTTTTTT. Its protein product is CASSTRQEGEKLFF. The complete variable domain, with remaining parts taken from reference TRBV27 and TRBJ1-4, reads EAQVTQNPRYLITVTGKKLTVTCSQNMNHEYMSWYRQDPGLGLRQIYYSMNVEVTDKGDVPEGYKVSRKEKRNFPLILESPSPNQTSLYFCASSTRQEGEKLFFGSGTQLSVL.

The chain is built from TRBV7-2 and TRBJ2-3; the D gene is possibly TRBD2 (6 bases). This CDR3 is built from 13 residues. V was shortened by 5 bases and J by 4 bases, with 10 bases between the two germline ends. Per the germline V gene, CDR1 is SGHTA and CDR2 is FQGNSA. The CDR3 region is CASSRGGSDTQYF. CDR3 coding DNA: TGTGCCAGCAGCCGTGGGGGGTCAGATACGCAGTATTTT.

This chain uses TRBV5-8 with TRBJ2-7; D is unclear. The CDR3 loop spans 14 amino acids. V was clipped by 1 base and J by 0 bases, with 8 bases between them. Germline lookup yields CDR1 SGHTS and CDR2 YDEGEE. The CDR3: CASSLSRSSYEQYF. The CDR3 DNA is TGTGCCAGCAGCTTGTCCCGTAGCTCCTACGAGCAGTACTTC.

The chain recombines TRBV25-1 with TRBJ2-5; 7 bases line up with TRBD2. The CDR3 has 14 amino acids. Germline loops: CDR1 MGHDK, CDR2 SYGVNS. The junction had 4 bases not matched to a gene; V was cut back by 1 base and J by 5 bases. The CDR3: CASSEFGGGETQYF. The CDR3 coding sequence is TGTGCCAGCAGTGAATTTGGGGGAGGGGAGACCCAGTACTTC.

Written as DNA, the CDR3 is TGTGCCAGCAGCCCCAGCCATGATCCGGGACAGGGGGTTCAGCCCCAGCATTTT. It yields the protein CASSPSHDPGQGVQPQHF. This chain uses TRBV4-2 with TRBJ1-5; TRBD1 matches 11 bases. The germline V gene has CDR1 LGHNA and CDR2 YNFKEQ. The CDR3 has 18 residues. The V segment lost 4 bases and the J segment 6 bases; nucleotides outside the gene matches: 14.

The chain couples TRBV7-2 to TRBJ1-1; D is ambiguous. The CDR3 consists of 13 residues. Between the trimmed V and J ends, which lost 4 bases and 0 bases, there was a span of 6 bases. Germline assignment: CDR1 SGHTA and CDR2 FQGNSA. The CDR3 region is CASSWELNTEAFF. CDR3 DNA sequence: TGTGCCAGCAGCTGGGAGTTGAACACTGAAGCTTTCTTT.

This chain links TRBV10-1 with TRBJ1-4; weak D call: TRBD1 (5 bases). This CDR3 spans 13 amino acids. Trimming took off 4 bases at V and 7 bases at J, with 10 bases between the two ends. Germline V gene lookup returns CDR1 WNHNN and CDR2 SYGVQD (reference sequence). The CDR3 DNA reads as TGCGCCAGCAGTGTTGCAGGGATTGAAAAACTGTTTTTT. The encoded protein is CASSVAGIEKLFF.

The V call is TRBV7-3, the J call TRBJ2-7; the match to TRBD1 covers 7 bases. The CDR3 has 13 residues. The V gene end was trimmed by 6 bases and the J gene end by 5 bases; junction bases not matched to a gene: 7. Per the germline V gene, CDR1 is SGHTA and CDR2 is FQGTGA. The CDR3 DNA reads as TGTGCCAGCAGACTACAGGGGACCAACGAGCAGTACTTC. Translating it yields CASRLQGTNEQYF.